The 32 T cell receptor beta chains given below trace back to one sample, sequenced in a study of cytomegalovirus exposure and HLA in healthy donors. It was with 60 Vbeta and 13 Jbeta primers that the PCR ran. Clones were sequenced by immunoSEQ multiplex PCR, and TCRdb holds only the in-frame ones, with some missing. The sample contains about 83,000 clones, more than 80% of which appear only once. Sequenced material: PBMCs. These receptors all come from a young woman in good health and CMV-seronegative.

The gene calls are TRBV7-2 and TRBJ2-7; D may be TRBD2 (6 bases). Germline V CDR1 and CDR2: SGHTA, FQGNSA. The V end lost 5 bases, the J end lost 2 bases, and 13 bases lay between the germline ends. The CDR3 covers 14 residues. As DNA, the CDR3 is TGTGCCAGCAGCCCGCGGGACGGGCCCTACGAGCAGTACTTC. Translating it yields CASSPRDGPYEQYF.

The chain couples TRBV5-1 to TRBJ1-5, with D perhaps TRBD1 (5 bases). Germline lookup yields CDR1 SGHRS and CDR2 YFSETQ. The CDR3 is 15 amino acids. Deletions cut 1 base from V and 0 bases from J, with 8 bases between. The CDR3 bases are TGCGCCAGCAGCTTGACAGGAATTAGCAATCAGCCCCAGCATTTT. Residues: CASSLTGISNQPQHF.

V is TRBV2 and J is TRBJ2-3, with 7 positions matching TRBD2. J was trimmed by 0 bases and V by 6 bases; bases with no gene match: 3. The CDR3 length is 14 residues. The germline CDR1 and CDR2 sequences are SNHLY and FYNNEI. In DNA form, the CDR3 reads TGTGCCAGCAGACCTAGCGGAAGCACAGATACGCAGTATTTT. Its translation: CASRPSGSTDTQYF.

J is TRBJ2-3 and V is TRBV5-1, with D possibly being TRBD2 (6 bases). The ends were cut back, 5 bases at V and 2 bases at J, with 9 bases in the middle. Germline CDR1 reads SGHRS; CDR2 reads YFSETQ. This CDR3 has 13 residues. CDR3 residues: CASRRDHTDTQYF. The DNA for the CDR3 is TGCGCCAGCAGGCGGGACCACACAGATACGCAGTATTTT.

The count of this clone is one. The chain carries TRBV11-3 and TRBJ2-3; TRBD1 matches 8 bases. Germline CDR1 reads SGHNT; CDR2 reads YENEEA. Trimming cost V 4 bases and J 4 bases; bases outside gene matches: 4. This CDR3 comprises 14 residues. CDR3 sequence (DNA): TGTGCCAGCAGCTCCCGGGACAGGTCAGATACGCAGTATTTT. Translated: CASSSRDRSDTQYF.

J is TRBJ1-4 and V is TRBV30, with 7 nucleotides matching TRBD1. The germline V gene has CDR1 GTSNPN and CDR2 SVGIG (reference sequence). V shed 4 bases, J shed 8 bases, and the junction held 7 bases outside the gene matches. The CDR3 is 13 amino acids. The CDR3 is CAWKETGREKLFF. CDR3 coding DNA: TGTGCCTGGAAGGAGACAGGGAGGGAAAAACTGTTTTTT.

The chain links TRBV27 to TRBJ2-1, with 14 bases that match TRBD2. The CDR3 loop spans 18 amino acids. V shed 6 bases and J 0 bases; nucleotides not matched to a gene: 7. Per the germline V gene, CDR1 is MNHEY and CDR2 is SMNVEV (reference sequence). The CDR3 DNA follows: TGTGCCAGCAGGTCCTCCGGGACTAGCGGGAGCTCCTACAATGAGCAGTTCTTC. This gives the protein CASRSSGTSGSSYNEQFF.

In nucleotides, the CDR3 is TGTGCCAGCAGCTTAAGTCAAACTCAAGAGACCCAGTACTTC. Translated, it gives CASSLSQTQETQYF. This rearrangement joins TRBV7-6 to TRBJ2-5, with D hard to call. Trimming shortened V by 2 bases and J by 2 bases, and 9 bases separated the two germline ends. CDR3 length: 14 amino acids. The germline V gene encodes CDR1 SGHVS and CDR2 FNYEAQ.

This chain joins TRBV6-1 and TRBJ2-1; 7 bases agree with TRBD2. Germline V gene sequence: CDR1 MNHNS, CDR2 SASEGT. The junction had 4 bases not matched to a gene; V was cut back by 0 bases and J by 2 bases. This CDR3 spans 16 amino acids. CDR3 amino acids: CASSEAAAGAYNEQFF. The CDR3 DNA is TGTGCCAGCAGTGAAGCGGCGGCGGGAGCCTACAATGAGCAGTTCTTC.

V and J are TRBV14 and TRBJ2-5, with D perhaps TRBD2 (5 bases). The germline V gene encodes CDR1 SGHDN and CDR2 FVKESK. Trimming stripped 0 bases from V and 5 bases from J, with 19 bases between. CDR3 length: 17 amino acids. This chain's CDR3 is CASSQDRAGLRRETQYF. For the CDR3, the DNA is TGTGCCAGCAGCCAAGATCGGGCGGGCCTCAGGAGGGAGACCCAGTACTTC.

This chain's CDR3 is CASSLAGKADTGELFF. Written as DNA, the CDR3 is TGCGCCAGCAGCTTGGCCGGGAAGGCCGACACCGGGGAGCTGTTTTTT. The chain recombines TRBV5-1 with TRBJ2-2, with D possibly being TRBD2 (5 bases). V was trimmed by 0 bases and J by 3 bases, leaving 12 bases between them. CDR3 length equals 16 residues. CDR1 SGHRS and CDR2 YFSETQ come from the germline V gene.

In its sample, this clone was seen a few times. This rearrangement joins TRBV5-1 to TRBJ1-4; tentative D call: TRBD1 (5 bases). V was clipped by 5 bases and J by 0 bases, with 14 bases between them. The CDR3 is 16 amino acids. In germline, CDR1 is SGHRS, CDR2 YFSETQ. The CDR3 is CASSTDRHTTNEKLFF. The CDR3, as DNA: TGCGCCAGCAGTACTGACAGACATACAACTAATGAAAAACTGTTTTTT.

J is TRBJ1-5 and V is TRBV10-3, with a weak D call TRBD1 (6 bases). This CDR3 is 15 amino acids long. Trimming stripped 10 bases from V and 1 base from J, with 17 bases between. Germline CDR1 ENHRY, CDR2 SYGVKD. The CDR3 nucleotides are TGTGCCACCGCAACAGGGTTGGAAAGCAATCAGCCCCAGCATTTT. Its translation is CATATGLESNQPQHF.

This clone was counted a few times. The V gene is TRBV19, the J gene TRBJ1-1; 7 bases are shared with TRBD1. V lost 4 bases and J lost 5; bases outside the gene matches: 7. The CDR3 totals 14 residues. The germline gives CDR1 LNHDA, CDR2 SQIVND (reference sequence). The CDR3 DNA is TGTGCCAGTAGTACAAGACAGGGAGGTACTGAAGCTTTCTTT. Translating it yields CASSTRQGGTEAFF.

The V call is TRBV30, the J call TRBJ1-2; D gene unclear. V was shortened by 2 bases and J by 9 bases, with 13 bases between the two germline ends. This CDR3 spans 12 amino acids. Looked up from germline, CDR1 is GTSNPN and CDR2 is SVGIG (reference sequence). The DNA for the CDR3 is TGTGCCTGGAGTCACAGTCCCATACGCTACACCTTC. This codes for CAWSHSPIRYTF.

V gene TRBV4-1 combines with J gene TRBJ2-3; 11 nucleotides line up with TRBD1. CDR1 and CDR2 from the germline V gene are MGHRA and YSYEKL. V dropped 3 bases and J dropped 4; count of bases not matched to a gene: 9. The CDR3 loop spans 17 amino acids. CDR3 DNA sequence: TGCGCCAGCAGCCAGGAAAACCGGGACAGGGGGGCAGATACGCAGTATTTT. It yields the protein CASSQENRDRGADTQYF.

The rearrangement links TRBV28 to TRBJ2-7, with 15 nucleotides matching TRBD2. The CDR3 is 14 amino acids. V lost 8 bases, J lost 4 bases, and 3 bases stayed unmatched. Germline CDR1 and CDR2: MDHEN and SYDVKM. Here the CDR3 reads CASRTSGRGYEQYF. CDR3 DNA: TGTGCCAGCCGGACTAGCGGGAGGGGATACGAGCAGTACTTC.

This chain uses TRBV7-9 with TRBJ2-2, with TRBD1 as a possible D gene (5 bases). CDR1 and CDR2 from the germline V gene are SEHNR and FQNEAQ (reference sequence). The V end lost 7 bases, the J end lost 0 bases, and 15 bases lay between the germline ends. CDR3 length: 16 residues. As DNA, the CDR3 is TGTGCCAGCACTCCGATTTGGGGCCCGAACACCGGGGAGCTGTTTTTT. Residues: CASTPIWGPNTGELFF.

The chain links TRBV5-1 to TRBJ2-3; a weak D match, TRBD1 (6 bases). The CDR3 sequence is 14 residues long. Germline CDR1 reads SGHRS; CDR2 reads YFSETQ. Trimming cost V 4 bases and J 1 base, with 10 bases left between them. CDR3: CASSRTAGTDTQYF. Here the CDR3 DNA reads TGCGCCAGCAGCCGGACAGCCGGCACAGATACGCAGTATTTT.

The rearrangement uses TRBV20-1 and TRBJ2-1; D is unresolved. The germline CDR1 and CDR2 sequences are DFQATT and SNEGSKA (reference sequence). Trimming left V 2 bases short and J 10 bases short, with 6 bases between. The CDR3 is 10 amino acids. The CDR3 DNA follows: TGCAGTGCTAGAATAGCAGAGCAGTTCTTC. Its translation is CSARIAEQFF.

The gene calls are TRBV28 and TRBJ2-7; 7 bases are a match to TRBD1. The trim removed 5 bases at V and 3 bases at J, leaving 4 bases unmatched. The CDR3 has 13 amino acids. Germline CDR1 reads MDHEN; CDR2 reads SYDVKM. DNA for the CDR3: TGTGCCAGCAGTCGGGACAGAAACTACGAGCAGTACTTC. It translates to CASSRDRNYEQYF.

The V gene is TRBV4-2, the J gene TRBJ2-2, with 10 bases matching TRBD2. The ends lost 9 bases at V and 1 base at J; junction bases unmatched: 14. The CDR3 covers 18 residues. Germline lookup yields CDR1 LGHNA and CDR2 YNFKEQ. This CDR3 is CASFGETSGLRNTGELFF. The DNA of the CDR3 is TGTGCCAGTTTTGGGGAGACTAGCGGGCTCCGGAACACCGGGGAGCTGTTTTTT.

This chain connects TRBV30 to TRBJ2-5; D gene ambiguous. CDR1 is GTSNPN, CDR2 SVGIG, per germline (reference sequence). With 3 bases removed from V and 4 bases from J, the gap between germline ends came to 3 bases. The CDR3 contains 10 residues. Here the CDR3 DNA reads TGTGCCTGGAGCCGAGAGACCCAGTACTTC. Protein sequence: CAWSRETQYF.

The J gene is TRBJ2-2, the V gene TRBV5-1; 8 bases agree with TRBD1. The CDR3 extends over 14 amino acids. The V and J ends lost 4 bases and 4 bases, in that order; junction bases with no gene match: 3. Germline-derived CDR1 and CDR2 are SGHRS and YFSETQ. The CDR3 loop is CASSLGQATGELFF. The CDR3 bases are TGCGCCAGCAGCCTGGGACAGGCCACCGGGGAGCTGTTTTTT.

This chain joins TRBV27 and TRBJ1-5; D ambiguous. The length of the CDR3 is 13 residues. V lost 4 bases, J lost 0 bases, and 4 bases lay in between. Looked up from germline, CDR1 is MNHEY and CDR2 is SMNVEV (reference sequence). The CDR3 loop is CASSSYSNQPQHF. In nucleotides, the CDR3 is TGTGCCAGCAGTTCTTATAGCAATCAGCCCCAGCATTTT.

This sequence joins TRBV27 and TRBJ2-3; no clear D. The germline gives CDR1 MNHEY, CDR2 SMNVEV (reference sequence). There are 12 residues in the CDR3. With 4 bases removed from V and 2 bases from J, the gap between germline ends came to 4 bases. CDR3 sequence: CASSSYTDTQYF. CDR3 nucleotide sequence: TGTGCCAGCAGTTCGTACACAGATACGCAGTATTTT.

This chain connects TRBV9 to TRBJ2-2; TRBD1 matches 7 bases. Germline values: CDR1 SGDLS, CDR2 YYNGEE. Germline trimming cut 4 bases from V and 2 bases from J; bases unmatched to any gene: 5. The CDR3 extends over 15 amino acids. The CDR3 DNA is TGTGCCAGCAGCCCGAGGGACAGAAACACCGGGGAGCTGTTTTTT. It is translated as CASSPRDRNTGELFF. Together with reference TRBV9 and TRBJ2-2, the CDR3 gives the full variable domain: DSGVTQTPKHLITATGQRVTLRCSPRSGDLSVYWYQQSLDQGLQFLIQYYNGEERAKGNILERFSAQQFPDLHSELNLSSLELGDSALYFCASSPRDRNTGELFFGEGSRLTVL.

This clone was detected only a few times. The CDR3 sequence: CASSYSPPATNEKLFF. CDR3 nucleotides: TGTGCCAGCAGTTATTCACCGCCGGCAACTAATGAAAAACTGTTTTTT. The chain links TRBV6-6 to TRBJ1-4, with D uncertain. This CDR3 has 16 amino acids. The germline V gene encodes CDR1 MNHNY and CDR2 SVGAGI (reference sequence). V dropped 3 bases and J dropped 0 bases, with 11 bases sitting between them.

DNA for the CDR3: TGTGCCAGCAGCCTGGGACTAGCGGGTACCTCCTACGAGCAGTACTTC. Its translation: CASSLGLAGTSYEQYF. The chain uses TRBV5-4 and TRBJ2-7; 12 positions agree with TRBD2. Germline loops: CDR1 SGHNT, CDR2 YYREEE (reference sequence). The J segment lost 0 bases and the V segment lost 4 bases, leaving 5 bases of the junction unmatched. This CDR3 contains 16 residues.

CDR3 sequence reads: CASSYPGQGLETQYF. The CDR3 DNA follows: TGTGCCAGCAGTTACCCGGGACAGGGGCTGGAGACCCAGTACTTC. The chain recombines TRBV6-6 with TRBJ2-5; TRBD1 matches at 10 bases. V was pared by 2 bases and J by 5 bases, with 5 bases of the junction left unmatched. The CDR3 runs to 15 residues. Germline assignment: CDR1 MNHNY and CDR2 SVGAGI (reference sequence).

CDR3 sequence: CASSLGQGVYEQYF. The DNA for the CDR3 is TGCGCCAGCAGCTTGGGACAGGGGGTGTACGAGCAGTACTTC. The chain is built from TRBV5-1 and TRBJ2-7; TRBD1 agrees at 9 bases. This CDR3 has 14 amino acids. CDR1 is SGHRS, CDR2 YFSETQ, per germline. Trimming cost V 0 bases and J 4 bases; bases outside gene matches: 2.

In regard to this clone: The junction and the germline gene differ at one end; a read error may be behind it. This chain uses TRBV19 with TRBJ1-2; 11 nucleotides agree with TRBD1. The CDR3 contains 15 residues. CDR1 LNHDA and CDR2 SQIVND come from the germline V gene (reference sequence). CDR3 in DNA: TGTGCCAGTAGTGCCGGGACAGGGGGATCCTATGGCCACACCTTC. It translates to CASSAGTGGSYGHTF.